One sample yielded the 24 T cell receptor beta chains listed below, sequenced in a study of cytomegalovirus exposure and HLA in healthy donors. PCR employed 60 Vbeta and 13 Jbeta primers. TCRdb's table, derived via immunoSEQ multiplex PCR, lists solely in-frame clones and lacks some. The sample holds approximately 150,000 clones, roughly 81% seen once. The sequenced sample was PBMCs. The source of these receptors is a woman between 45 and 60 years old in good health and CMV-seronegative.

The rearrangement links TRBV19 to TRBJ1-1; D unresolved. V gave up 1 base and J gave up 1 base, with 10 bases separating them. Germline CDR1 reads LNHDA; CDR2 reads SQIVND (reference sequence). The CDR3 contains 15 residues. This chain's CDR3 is CASSIGPGENTEAFF. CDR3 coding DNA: TGTGCCAGTAGTATAGGCCCCGGGGAGAACACTGAAGCTTTCTTT. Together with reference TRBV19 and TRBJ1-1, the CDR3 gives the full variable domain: DGGITQSPKYLFRKEGQNVTLSCEQNLNHDAMYWYRQDPGQGLRLIYYSQIVNDFQKGDIAEGYSVSREKKESFPLTVTSAQKNPTAFYLCASSIGPGENTEAFFGQGTRLTVV.

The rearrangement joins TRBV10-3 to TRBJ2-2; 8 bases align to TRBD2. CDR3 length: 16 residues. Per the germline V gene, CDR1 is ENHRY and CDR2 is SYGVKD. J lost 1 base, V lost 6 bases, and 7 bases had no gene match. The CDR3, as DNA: TGTGCCATCAGGGGTCAGCGGGGGCAGAACACCGGGGAGCTGTTTTTT. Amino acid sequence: CAIRGQRGQNTGELFF.

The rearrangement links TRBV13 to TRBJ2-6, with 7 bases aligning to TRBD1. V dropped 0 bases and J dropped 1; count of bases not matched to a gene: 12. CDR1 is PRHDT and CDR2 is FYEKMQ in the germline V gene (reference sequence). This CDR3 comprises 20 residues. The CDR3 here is CASSLGTIDREGSGANVLTF. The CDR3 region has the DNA TGTGCCAGCAGCTTAGGAACGATCGACAGGGAAGGATCTGGGGCCAACGTCCTGACTTTC.

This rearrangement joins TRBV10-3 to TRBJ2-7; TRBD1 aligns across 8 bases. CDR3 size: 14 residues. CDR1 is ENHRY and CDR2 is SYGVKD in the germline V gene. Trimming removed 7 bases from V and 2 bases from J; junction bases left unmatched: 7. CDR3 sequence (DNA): TGTGCCATCAACTCGGACAGGGAAACCTACGAGCAGTACTTC. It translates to CAINSDRETYEQYF.

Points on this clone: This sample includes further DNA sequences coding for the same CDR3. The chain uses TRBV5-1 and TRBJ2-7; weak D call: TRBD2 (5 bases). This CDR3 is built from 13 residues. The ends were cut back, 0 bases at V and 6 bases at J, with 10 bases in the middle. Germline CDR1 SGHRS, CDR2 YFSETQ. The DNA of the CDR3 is TGCGCCAGCAGCTTGGCCCCCGGAGGCGAGCAGTACTTC. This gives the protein CASSLAPGGEQYF.

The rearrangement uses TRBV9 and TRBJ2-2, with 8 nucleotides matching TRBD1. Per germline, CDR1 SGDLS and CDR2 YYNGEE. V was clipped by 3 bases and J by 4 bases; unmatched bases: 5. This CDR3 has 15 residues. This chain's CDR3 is CASSGRQGRTGELFF. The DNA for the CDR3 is TGTGCCAGCAGCGGAAGACAGGGGCGCACCGGGGAGCTGTTTTTT.

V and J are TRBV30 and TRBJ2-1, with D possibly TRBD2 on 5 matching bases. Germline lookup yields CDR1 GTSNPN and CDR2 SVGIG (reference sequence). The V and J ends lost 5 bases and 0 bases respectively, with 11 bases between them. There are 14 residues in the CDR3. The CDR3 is CAWGSGSSYNEQFF. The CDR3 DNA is TGTGCCTGGGGGTCGGGGAGCTCCTACAATGAGCAGTTCTTC.

The CDR3 DNA sequence: TGCGCCAGCACCCAGCCAGCGGATACGCAGTATTTT. Protein product: CASTQPADTQYF. V is TRBV5-1 and J is TRBJ2-3; D gene uncertain. CDR3 length equals 12 residues. Germline V gene lookup returns CDR1 SGHRS and CDR2 YFSETQ. V gave up 6 bases and J gave up 6 bases, with 11 bases separating them.

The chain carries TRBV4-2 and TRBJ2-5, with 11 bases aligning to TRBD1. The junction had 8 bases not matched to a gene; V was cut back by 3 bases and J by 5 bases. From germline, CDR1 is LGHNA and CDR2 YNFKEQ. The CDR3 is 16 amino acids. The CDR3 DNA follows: TGTGCCAGCAGCCATGGACAGGGGGCCGTCCTGGAGACCCAGTACTTC. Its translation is CASSHGQGAVLETQYF.

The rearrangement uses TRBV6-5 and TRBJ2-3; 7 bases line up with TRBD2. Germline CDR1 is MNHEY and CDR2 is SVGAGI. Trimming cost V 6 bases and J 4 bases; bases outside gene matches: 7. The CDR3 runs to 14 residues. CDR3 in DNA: TGTGCCAGCAGCCCCCTTGGGGGGGCAGATACGCAGTATTTT. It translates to CASSPLGGADTQYF.

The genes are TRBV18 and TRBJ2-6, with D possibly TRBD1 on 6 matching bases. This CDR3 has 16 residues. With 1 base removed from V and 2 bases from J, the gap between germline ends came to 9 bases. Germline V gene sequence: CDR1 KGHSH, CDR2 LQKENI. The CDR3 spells CASSPLQGPGANVLTF. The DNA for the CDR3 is TGTGCCAGCTCACCACTCCAGGGGCCTGGGGCCAACGTCCTGACTTTC.

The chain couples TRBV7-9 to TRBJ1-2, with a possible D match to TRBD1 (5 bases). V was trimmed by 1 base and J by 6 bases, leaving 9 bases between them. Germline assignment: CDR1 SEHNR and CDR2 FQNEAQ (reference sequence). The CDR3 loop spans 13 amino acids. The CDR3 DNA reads TGTGCCAGCAGCTTAGGGTCGGGGGATGGCTACACCTTC. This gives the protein CASSLGSGDGYTF.

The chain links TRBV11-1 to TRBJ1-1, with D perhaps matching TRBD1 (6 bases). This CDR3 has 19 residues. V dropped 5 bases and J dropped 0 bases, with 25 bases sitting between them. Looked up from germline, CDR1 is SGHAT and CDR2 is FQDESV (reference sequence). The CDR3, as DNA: TGTGCCAGCAGCCAATTTAGGGGGGGGAGCCGACTCATGAACACTGAAGCTTTCTTT. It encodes CASSQFRGGSRLMNTEAFF.

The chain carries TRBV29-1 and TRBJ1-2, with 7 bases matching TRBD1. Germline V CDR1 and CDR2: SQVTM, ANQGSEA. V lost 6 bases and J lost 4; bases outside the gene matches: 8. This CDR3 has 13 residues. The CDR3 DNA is TGCAGCGTACAGACAGGGTTGACCTATGGCTACACCTTC. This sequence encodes CSVQTGLTYGYTF.

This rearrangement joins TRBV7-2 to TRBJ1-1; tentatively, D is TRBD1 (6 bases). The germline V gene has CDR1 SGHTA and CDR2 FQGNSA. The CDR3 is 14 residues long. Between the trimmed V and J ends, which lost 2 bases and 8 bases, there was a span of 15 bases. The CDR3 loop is CASSLRSGEGEAFF. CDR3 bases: TGTGCCAGCAGCTTAAGATCAGGGGAGGGGGAAGCTTTCTTT.

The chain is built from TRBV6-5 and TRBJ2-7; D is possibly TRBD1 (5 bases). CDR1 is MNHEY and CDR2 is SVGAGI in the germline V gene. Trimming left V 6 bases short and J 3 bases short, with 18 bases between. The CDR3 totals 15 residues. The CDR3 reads CASRNPGRTIYEQYF. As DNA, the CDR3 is TGTGCCAGCAGAAACCCTGGACGGACAATCTACGAGCAGTACTTC.

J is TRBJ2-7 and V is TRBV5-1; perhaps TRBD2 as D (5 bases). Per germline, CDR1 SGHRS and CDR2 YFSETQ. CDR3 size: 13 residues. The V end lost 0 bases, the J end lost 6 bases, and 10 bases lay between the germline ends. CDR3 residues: CASSLAGVREQYF. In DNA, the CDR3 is TGCGCCAGCAGCTTGGCCGGGGTCCGCGAGCAGTACTTC.

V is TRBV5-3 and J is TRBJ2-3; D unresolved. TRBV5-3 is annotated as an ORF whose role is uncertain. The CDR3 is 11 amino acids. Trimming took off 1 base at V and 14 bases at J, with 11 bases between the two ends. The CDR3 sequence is CARSLTPRSYF. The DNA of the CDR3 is TGTGCCAGAAGCTTGACGCCCCGGTCGTATTTT.

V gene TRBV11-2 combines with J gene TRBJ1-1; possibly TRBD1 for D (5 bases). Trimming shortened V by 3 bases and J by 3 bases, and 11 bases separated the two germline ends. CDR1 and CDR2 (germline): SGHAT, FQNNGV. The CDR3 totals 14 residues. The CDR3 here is CASSFDLGDTEAFF. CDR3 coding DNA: TGTGCCAGCAGCTTCGACTTAGGGGACACTGAAGCTTTCTTT.

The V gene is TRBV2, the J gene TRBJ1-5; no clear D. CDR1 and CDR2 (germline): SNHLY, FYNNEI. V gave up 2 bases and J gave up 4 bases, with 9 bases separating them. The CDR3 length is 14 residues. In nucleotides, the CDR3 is TGTGCCAGCAGTGAAACGGTCGCAAATCAGCCCCAGCATTTT. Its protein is CASSETVANQPQHF.

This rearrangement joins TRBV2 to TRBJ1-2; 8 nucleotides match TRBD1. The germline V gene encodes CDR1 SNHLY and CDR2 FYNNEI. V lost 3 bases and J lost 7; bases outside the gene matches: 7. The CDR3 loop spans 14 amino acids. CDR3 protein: CASSDPPGGFGYTF. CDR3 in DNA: TGTGCCAGCAGTGATCCCCCAGGGGGCTTTGGCTACACCTTC.

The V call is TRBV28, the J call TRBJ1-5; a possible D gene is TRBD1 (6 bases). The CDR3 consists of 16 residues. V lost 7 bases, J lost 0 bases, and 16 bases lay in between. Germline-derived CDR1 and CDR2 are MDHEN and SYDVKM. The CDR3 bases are TGTGCCAGCATCGGGCCAGGGGTTTCTAGCAATCAGCCCCAGCATTTT. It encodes CASIGPGVSSNQPQHF.

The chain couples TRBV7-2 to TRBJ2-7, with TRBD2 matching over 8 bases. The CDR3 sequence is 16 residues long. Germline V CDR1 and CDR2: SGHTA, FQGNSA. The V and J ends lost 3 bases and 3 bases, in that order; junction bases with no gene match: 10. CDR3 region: CASSFLPGTRDYEQYF. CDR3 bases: TGTGCCAGCAGCTTTTTGCCCGGGACTAGAGACTACGAGCAGTACTTC.

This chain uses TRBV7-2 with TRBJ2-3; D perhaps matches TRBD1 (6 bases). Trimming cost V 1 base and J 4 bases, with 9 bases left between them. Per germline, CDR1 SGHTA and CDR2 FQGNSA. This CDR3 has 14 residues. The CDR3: CASSLDRAPDTQYF. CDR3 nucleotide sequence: TGTGCCAGCAGCTTAGACAGGGCTCCAGATACGCAGTATTTT.